One and the same sample provided the 8 T cell receptor beta chains below, sequenced in a study of OX40 agonist ivuxolimab in advanced cancers. Receptors were amplified or captured by the immunoSEQ multiplex PCR assay. TCRdb took this table from immuneACCESS and kept in-frame rearrangements with V and J called. Such tables lack part of the clones; where checked against another copy, unresolved V genes explain under half of the gap, and the rest is unexplained. The sample table contains some 62,000 clones; only one count was recorded for around four fifths of them. 9.8% of the sample goes to the ten largest clones. The material was CD4+ or CD8+ T cells sorted from blood, obtained in a trial of the OX40 agonist ivuxolimab. The receptors were gathered from an adult with an advanced solid tumor such as melanoma, head and neck, liver or kidney cancer.

The chain links TRBV28 to TRBJ2-3, with TRBD1 as a possible D gene (5 bases). Germline loops: CDR1 MDHEN, CDR2 SYDVKM. V was trimmed by 5 bases and J by 7 bases, leaving 19 bases between them. CDR3 size: 15 residues. CDR3 DNA: TGTGCCAGCAGTCGGCAGGGCACTGTCGGAAATACGCAGTATTTT. Its protein is CASSRQGTVGNTQYF.

J is TRBJ1-5 and V is TRBV4-3; maybe TRBD1 (5 bases). Per germline, CDR1 LGHNA and CDR2 YSLEER. The CDR3 covers 15 residues. V lost 0 bases and J 5 bases, leaving 11 bases between the germline ends. CDR3 bases: TGCGCCAGCAGCCAAGATCTTCAGGGAGATCAGCCCCAGCATTTT. This sequence encodes CASSQDLQGDQPQHF.

The V and J genes are TRBV4-3 and TRBJ2-3; 10 bases map to TRBD2. Germline CDR1 is LGHNA and CDR2 is YSLEER. This CDR3 has 14 amino acids. The junction had 4 bases not matched to a gene; V was cut back by 4 bases and J by 6 bases. CDR3 region: CASSPAGGQDTQYF. The DNA of the CDR3 is TGCGCCAGCAGCCCAGCGGGGGGGCAGGATACGCAGTATTTT.

The chain links TRBV14 to TRBJ2-7, with TRBD2 matching over 8 bases. The CDR3 spans 15 residues. V gave up 0 bases and J gave up 1 base; unmatched junction bases: 2. Germline V gene sequence: CDR1 SGHDN, CDR2 FVKESK. In DNA, the CDR3 is TGTGCCAGCAGCCAAGACGGACTAGCTTCCTACGAGCAGTACTTC. It is translated as CASSQDGLASYEQYF.

The DNA for the CDR3 is TGTGCCAGCAGCCAAGGGGGAAGGGGGCGCGGGACTGAAGCTTTCTTT. Translating gives CASSQGGRGRGTEAFF. This chain joins TRBV14 and TRBJ1-1; 7 nucleotides align to TRBD1. Trimming took 1 base from V and 5 from J; bases not matched to a gene: 10. This CDR3 comprises 16 residues. Germline CDR1 is SGHDN and CDR2 is FVKESK.

This sequence joins TRBV7-8 and TRBJ2-3, with 12 nucleotides matching TRBD2. The length of the CDR3 is 17 residues. Per germline, CDR1 SGHVS and CDR2 FQNEAQ. V lost 3 bases, J lost 6 bases, and 10 bases stayed unmatched. The CDR3 loop is CASSLARASGRVDTQYF. CDR3 sequence (DNA): TGTGCCAGCAGCTTGGCCCGGGCTAGCGGGAGGGTGGATACGCAGTATTTT.

This clone was counted a few times. V and J are TRBV5-6 and TRBJ2-2, with a tentative D call TRBD1 (6 bases). Germline V gene data show CDR1 as SGHDT and CDR2 as YYEEEE. The germline V and J ends were trimmed by 4 bases and 7 bases, with 8 bases remaining between them. The CDR3 runs 12 residues. In DNA, the CDR3 is TGTGCCAGCAGCCTGGACAGCGGGGAGCTGTTTTTT. Its translation is CASSLDSGELFF.

The chain combines TRBV5-1 with TRBJ2-1, with TRBD2 matching 11 bases. After removal of 4 bases from V and 8 bases from J, the junction contained 11 bases not matched to a gene. This CDR3 comprises 16 residues. The V gene's germline CDR1 is SGHRS and CDR2 YFSETQ. This chain's CDR3 is CASSPNSGRARDEQFF. The DNA of the CDR3 is TGCGCCAGCAGCCCTAATAGCGGGAGGGCCCGGGATGAGCAGTTCTTC.